This passage covers 6 T cell receptor beta chains from one sample sequenced in a study of T cells in Graves' hyperthyroidism and ophthalmopathy. Amplified regions were TCR beta CDR3 sequences from RNA transcripts. The HTBI primer set was used in a first-round RT-PCR of the TCR CDR3. TCRdb re-derived calls from the multiplex PCR reads in MiXCR, one entry per CDR3 protein. The sample holds fewer than 750,000 distinct CDR3 sequences, roughly 46% seen once. The specimen sequenced was peripheral blood or thyroid tissue (not recorded which). The receptor source for this set is a woman between 18 and 29 years old with Graves' hyperthyroidism.

The V and J genes are TRBV5-4 and TRBJ2-5; 14 bases map to TRBD2. The CDR3 sequence is 15 residues long. The germline V gene encodes CDR1 SGHNT and CDR2 YYREEE (reference sequence). V trimming: 4 bases; J trimming: 5 bases; junction bases outside the gene matches: 4. The CDR3 bases are TGTGCCAGCAGCCAGACTAGCGGGAGGGCTGAGACCCAGTACTTC. As protein: CASSQTSGRAETQYF.

This clonotype was detected many times. The V and J genes are TRBV19 and TRBJ1-5; TRBD1 agrees at 7 bases. V dropped 5 bases and J dropped 0; count of bases not matched to a gene: 10. Germline V lookup: CDR1 LNHDA, CDR2 SQIVND (reference sequence). The CDR3 is made up of 17 amino acids. As DNA, the CDR3 is TGTGCCAGTAGTTCCGCCCCAGGGGGTTTTAGCAATCAGCCCCAGCATTTT. Amino acids: CASSSAPGGFSNQPQHF.

The gene calls are TRBV29-1 and TRBJ2-2, with D possibly being TRBD2 (5 bases). The CDR3 runs to 17 residues. With 2 bases removed from V and 2 bases from J, the gap between germline ends came to 18 bases. CDR1 SQVTM and CDR2 ANQGSEA come from the germline V gene. CDR3 in amino acids: CSVETRGKPGNTGELFF. CDR3 DNA sequence: TGCAGCGTTGAAACACGTGGGAAGCCGGGAAACACCGGGGAGCTGTTTTTT.

This clonotype was counted many times. This sequence joins TRBV19 and TRBJ2-7; perhaps D is TRBD1 or TRBD2 (6 bases each). CDR1 and CDR2 from the germline V gene are LNHDA and SQIVND (reference sequence). This CDR3 comprises 13 residues. V lost 7 bases and J 0 bases, leaving 10 bases between the germline ends. The CDR3 here is CASKGGVSYEQYF. The DNA for the CDR3 is TGTGCCAGTAAGGGGGGAGTCTCCTACGAGCAGTACTTC.

V usage is TRBV5-1 and J usage is TRBJ2-7; 9 bases align to TRBD1. The V segment lost 4 bases and the J segment 0 bases; nucleotides outside the gene matches: 11. The CDR3 contains 17 residues. Germline V lookup: CDR1 SGHRS, CDR2 YFSETQ. CDR3 DNA: TGCGCCAGCAGCAAATCAAGTACAGGGGGCTTCTCCTACGAGCAGTACTTC. It translates to CASSKSSTGGFSYEQYF.

This clonotype came up a few times. A clone one base away is much larger, so this may be a read error. V is TRBV6-4 and J is TRBJ1-5, with 10 bases lining up with TRBD1. V was pared by 8 bases and J by 2 bases, with 0 bases of the junction left unmatched. The CDR3 covers 13 residues. The germline CDR1 and CDR2 sequences are MRHNA and SNTAGT. CDR3 sequence: CASGTGGNQPQHF. The CDR3, as DNA: TGTGCCAGCGGGACAGGGGGCAATCAGCCCCAGCATTTT.